A single sample gave rise to the 18 T cell receptor beta chains below, sequenced in a study of blood T cells in healthy people across ages. Sample-barcoded 5' priming and a J-beta primer mix drove a second PCR of about 7 to 12 cycles. TCRdb analysed the 5' RACE reads with MiXCR anew, one entry per CDR3 protein. The sample contains about a million distinct CDR3 sequences, more than 30% of which appear only once. Material: blood. All receptors come from a man younger than 30 in good health.

This chain joins TRBV29-1 and TRBJ1-1; D unresolved. The V and J ends lost 4 bases and 4 bases respectively, with 13 bases between them. Germline loops: CDR1 SQVTM, CDR2 ANQGSEA. The CDR3 sequence is 13 residues long. CDR3 loop: CSVVGLYSTEAFF. The CDR3 nucleotides read TGCAGCGTTGTCGGGTTGTACAGCACTGAAGCTTTCTTT. Drawing the rest from reference TRBV29-1 and TRBJ1-1, the complete variable domain is SAVISQKPSRDICQRGTSLTIQCQVDSQVTMMFWYRQQPGQSLTLIATANQGSEATYESGFVIDKFPISRPNLTFSTLTVSNMSPEDSSIYLCSVVGLYSTEAFFGQGTRLTVV.

The rearrangement joins TRBV5-6 to TRBJ1-5; D is possibly TRBD1 (5 bases). CDR1 and CDR2 (germline): SGHDT, YYEEEE. This CDR3 is built from 16 residues. Trimming took 5 bases from V and 0 from J, leaving 15 bases between them. As DNA, the CDR3 is TGTGCCAGCAGTCGACGGGGGTGGGATAGCAATCAGCCCCAGCATTTT. As protein: CASSRRGWDSNQPQHF. Drawing the rest from reference TRBV5-6 and TRBJ1-5, the complete variable domain is DAGVTQSPTHLIKTRGQQVTLRCSPKSGHDTVSWYQQALGQGPQFIFQYYEEEERQRGNFPDRFSGHQFPNYSSELNVNALLLGDSALYLCASSRRGWDSNQPQHFGDGTRLSIL.

The chain combines TRBV5-6 with TRBJ2-1; D unresolved. The V end was cut by 6 bases, the J end by 6 bases, with 16 bases between. The CDR3 length is 14 residues. CDR1 is SGHDT, CDR2 YYEEEE, per germline. For the CDR3, the DNA is TGTGCCAGCAAGGCAGCCGGACCCACCAATGAGCAGTTCTTC. Protein: CASKAAGPTNEQFF.

This clonotype was counted a few times. V gene TRBV20-1 combines with J gene TRBJ2-7, with 8 bases matching TRBD1. Trimming removed 6 bases from V and 0 bases from J; junction bases left unmatched: 7. CDR3 size: 14 residues. Looked up from germline, CDR1 is DFQATT and CDR2 is SNEGSKA (reference sequence). CDR3 residues: CSATWTGSSYEQYF. The CDR3 nucleotides read TGCAGTGCCACCTGGACAGGGAGCTCCTACGAGCAGTACTTC.

This clonotype was observed once. A read error may produce the germline difference seen at one junction end. This chain's CDR3 is CASSFSREDTQYF. The CDR3 DNA reads TGTGCCAGCAGTTTCAGCAGGGAAGATACGCAATATTTT. This rearrangement joins TRBV12-3 or TRBV12-4 to TRBJ2-3; a weak D match, TRBD1 (5 bases). CDR3 size: 13 residues.

V is TRBV9 and J is TRBJ1-2; a possible D gene is TRBD1 (5 bases). V lost 4 bases to trimming and J lost 9 bases, with 16 bases between them. Germline V gives CDR1 SGDLS, CDR2 YYNGEE. This CDR3 contains 13 residues. The CDR3 reads CASSPGGVDSYTF. DNA of the CDR3: TGTGCCAGCAGCCCCGGGGGGGTCGACAGCTACACCTTC.

The chain combines TRBV7-9 with TRBJ2-3, with D perhaps TRBD2 (6 bases). V shed 6 bases and J shed 3 bases, with 16 bases lying between them. Germline loops: CDR1 SEHNR, CDR2 FQNEAQ (reference sequence). The CDR3 is made up of 15 amino acids. Written as DNA, the CDR3 is TGTGCCAGCAGGGCCCCCGGGACTCAGACAGATACGCAGTATTTT. Protein: CASRAPGTQTDTQYF.

V gene TRBV5-6 combines with J gene TRBJ1-2; D remains unclear. The CDR3 covers 14 residues. Trimming removed 3 bases at V and 0 bases at J, with 9 bases between. Germline V CDR1 and CDR2: SGHDT, YYEEEE. The CDR3, as DNA: TGTGCCAGCAGCTGGACCAACTCTAACTATGGCTACACCTTC. It specifies CASSWTNSNYGYTF.

A single count supports this clonotype. The gene calls are TRBV7-9 and TRBJ2-5; D not resolved. The tail of the sequence fits TRBJ2-7 better, so the J call may be wrong. The germline CDR1 and CDR2 sequences are SEHNR and FQNEAQ (reference sequence). There are 13 residues in the CDR3. CDR3: CASSLSSPDEQYF. Written as DNA, the CDR3 is TGTGCCAGCAGCTTATCGTCCCCCGACGAGCAGTACTTC.

This clonotype has only one observation. A much larger clone sits a single nucleotide away, making a read error possible. The genes are TRBV7-8 and TRBJ2-3; D not certain. The V and J ends lost 4 bases and 2 bases respectively, with 7 bases between them. Germline CDR1 and CDR2: SGHVS and FQNEAQ. The CDR3 length is 13 residues. The DNA for the CDR3 is TGTGCCAGCAGCTCCGCCCTCACAGATACGCAGTATTTT. Translating gives CASSSALTDTQYF.

This chain uses TRBV6-5 with TRBJ2-4; D is undetermined. Germline CDR1 and CDR2: MNHEY and SVGAGI. This CDR3 has 15 residues. Trimming cost V 6 bases and J 2 bases, with 14 bases left between them. CDR3 residues: CASRGSHFSKNIQYF. The CDR3 nucleotides are TGTGCCAGCAGAGGGTCCCATTTTTCCAAAAACATTCAGTACTTC.

This clonotype was detected only a few times. The chain carries TRBV19 and TRBJ1-1; D remains ambiguous. The CDR3 is 16 residues long. Trimming left V 3 bases short and J 0 bases short, with 14 bases between. Looked up from germline, CDR1 is LNHDA and CDR2 is SQIVND (reference sequence). The CDR3 loop reads CASSIPDGDMNTEAFF. The CDR3 DNA follows: TGTGCCAGTAGTATCCCCGACGGTGATATGAACACTGAAGCTTTCTTT.

The CDR3, as DNA: TGTGCCAGCAGTTCGATAGGAGGGCACCAGCCCCAGCATTTT. Its protein product is CASSSIGGHQPQHF. The chain recombines TRBV12-3 or TRBV12-4 with TRBJ1-5; D unclear. V dropped 4 bases and J dropped 7 bases, with 14 bases sitting between them. There are 14 residues in the CDR3.

CDR3 in DNA: TGTGCCAGCAGCTTAGTCTCGAGAGAGCAGTTCTTC. As protein: CASSLVSREQFF. The rearrangement links TRBV7-8 to TRBJ2-1; unclear D gene. There are 12 residues in the CDR3. The V end lost 1 base, the J end lost 10 bases, and 8 bases lay between the germline ends. CDR1 is SGHVS and CDR2 is FQNEAQ in the germline V gene.

Only a few counts were recorded for this clonotype. The chain carries TRBV5-1 and TRBJ1-6, with D uncertain. The CDR3 is made up of 15 amino acids. CDR1 is SGHRS, CDR2 YFSETQ, per germline. V lost 0 bases and J lost 5, with 9 bases in between. The CDR3, as DNA: TGCGCCAGCAGCTTGGATAGGGCGGATAATTCACCCCTCCACTTT. Protein sequence: CASSLDRADNSPLHF.

This sequence joins TRBV5-1 and TRBJ2-1; TRBD1 is a possible D gene (6 bases). The CDR3 extends over 15 amino acids. Looked up from germline, CDR1 is SGHRS and CDR2 is YFSETQ. Trimming left V 1 base short and J 3 bases short, with 11 bases between. CDR3 loop: CASSLSGTIYNEQFF. The CDR3 DNA reads TGCGCCAGCAGCTTGTCCGGGACAATCTACAATGAGCAGTTCTTC.

This clonotype was picked up many times. V gene TRBV20-1 combines with J gene TRBJ2-7; D unclear. The germline V gene encodes CDR1 DFQATT and CDR2 SNEGSKA (reference sequence). CDR3 length: 11 amino acids. V was cut by 3 bases and J by 4 bases, with 7 bases left in between. The CDR3 here is CSARWDYEQYF. As DNA, the CDR3 is TGCAGTGCTAGGTGGGATTACGAGCAGTACTTC.

The chain carries TRBV7-2 and TRBJ1-5; D is undetermined. V was pared by 1 base and J by 6 bases, with 13 bases between. Germline-derived CDR1 and CDR2 are SGHTA and FQGNSA. CDR3 length equals 15 residues. The DNA for the CDR3 is TGTGCCAGCAGCTTAGGCGTAGGGAAAGGTCAGCCCCAGCATTTT. Its protein product is CASSLGVGKGQPQHF. Filled out from reference TRBV7-2 and TRBJ1-5, the complete variable domain reads GAGVSQSPSNKVTEKGKDVELRCDPISGHTALYWYRQSLGQGLEFLIYFQGNSAPDKSGLPSDRFSAERTGGSVSTLTIQRTQQEDSAVYLCASSLGVGKGQPQHFGDGTRLSIL.